This TCR beta chain was sequenced for a study of CD8 T cells in Susac syndrome. RNA totalling about 0.5 to 1 ug underwent reverse transcription with random hexamers. From the immunoSEQ multiplex PCR reads, TCRdb called clonotypes with MiXCR, one entry per CDR3 protein. Of some 110,000 distinct CDR3 sequences in the sample, 85% to 95% were seen once. The CDR3 sequence is 14 residues long. Between the trimmed V and J ends, which lost 2 bases and 8 bases, there was a span of 18 bases. Germline CDR1 reads DFQATT; CDR2 reads SNEGSKA (reference sequence). Input material: CD4+ T cells from PBMCs. The chain recombines TRBV20-1 with TRBJ1-2; tentative D call: TRBD1 (6 bases). The receptor's source is a human donor with multiple sclerosis. In nucleotides, the CDR3 is TGCAGTGCTAGAACTCCTGGGGGCGCCTTCGGCTACACCTTC. This encodes CSARTPGGAFGYTF.